This T cell receptor (beta chain) is from a study of blood T cell repertoires in COVID-19. Study as a whole: COVID-19 samples from acute and convalescent phases originated in the United States, Italy and Spain. PBMCs, B-cell-depleted T cells, or T cells provided the cDNA or gDNA that made up the material.

Under the authors' procedure: Amplification of reference gene primers was used by the study to estimate nucleated cell counts. Some clones are missing from TCRdb's copy, which holds only in-frame ones; the method was immunoSEQ multiplex PCR. V, J and clone size derive from that table, while D and trimming were established from the DNA sequence. There are 90,000 to 120,000 clones in the sample; about 93% occur only once, and 1% to 1.5% lies in the top ten. The V gene end was trimmed by 2 bases and the J gene end by 4 bases; junction bases not matched to a gene: 3. Germline CDR1 and CDR2: SGHTA and FQGTGA. The CDR3 consists of 15 residues. This clone was found a few times.

This TCR was sampled from a woman under 40 with acute or convalescent COVID-19. The sequenced sample consisted of peripheral blood. This chain uses TRBV7-3 with TRBJ1-2; TRBD1 matches at 11 bases. CDR3 DNA sequence: TGTGCCAGCAGCTTAGGACAGGGGGCTTCCTATGGCTACACCTTC. The encoded protein is CASSLGQGASYGYTF.